These 30 T cell receptor beta chains came from one sample sequenced in a study of T cell changes during pregnancy in multiple sclerosis. Sequencing used immunoSEQ multiplex PCR; TCRdb keeps in-frame clones, though not all of them. The table lists about 89,000 clones, about 93% of them singletons, with about 0.84% in the top ten. The sequencing here drew on peripheral blood, taken in the third trimester of pregnancy. The receptors were gathered from a female donor with multiple sclerosis, enrolled in a pregnancy study.

This clone was recorded once. This chain uses TRBV5-1 with TRBJ2-3, with 7 bases identical to TRBD2. The germline V gene encodes CDR1 SGHRS and CDR2 YFSETQ. The CDR3 runs 15 residues. J gave up 5 bases and V 1 base, and 7 bases lay outside the gene matches. CDR3 protein: CASSLSSGTGDTQYF. For the CDR3, the DNA is TGCGCCAGCAGCTTGTCAAGCGGGACGGGAGATACGCAGTATTTT.

The chain carries TRBV7-9 and TRBJ2-7; 10 bases fit TRBD2. Germline loops: CDR1 SEHNR, CDR2 FQNEAQ (reference sequence). The CDR3 has 13 amino acids. V shed 5 bases and J 5 bases; nucleotides not matched to a gene: 3. CDR3 in DNA: TGTGCCAGCAGCGGAGGACTAGCGGACGAGCAGTACTTC. As protein: CASSGGLADEQYF.

The rearrangement links TRBV27 to TRBJ2-3; TRBD2 agrees at 8 bases. The CDR3 sequence is 16 residues long. The V and J ends lost 0 bases and 5 bases, in that order; junction bases with no gene match: 7. In germline, CDR1 is MNHEY, CDR2 SMNVEV (reference sequence). The CDR3 DNA sequence: TGTGCCAGCAGTTTATCGTCGGCGGGGGGAATAGATACGCAGTATTTT. Protein sequence: CASSLSSAGGIDTQYF.

The J gene is TRBJ2-1, the V gene TRBV6-4; a possible D gene is TRBD2 (7 bases). From germline, CDR1 is MRHNA and CDR2 SNTAGT. The CDR3 consists of 14 residues. Between the trimmed V and J ends, which lost 5 bases and 8 bases, there was a span of 16 bases. This CDR3 reads CASSTRGEGDEQFF. CDR3 DNA: TGTGCCAGCAGTACCCGAGGGGAGGGGGATGAGCAGTTCTTC.

The CDR3 DNA reads TGCGCCAGCAGCGCATTCACTGAGGGCGGCACTGAAGCTTTCTTT. Protein product: CASSAFTEGGTEAFF. This rearrangement joins TRBV5-1 to TRBJ1-1; D is unresolved. CDR1 and CDR2 (germline): SGHRS, YFSETQ. The ends were cut back, 4 bases at V and 4 bases at J, with 17 bases in the middle. The CDR3 has 15 residues.

V and J are TRBV27 and TRBJ1-1; D possibly corresponds to TRBD1 (5 bases). The CDR3 totals 13 residues. Germline V lookup: CDR1 MNHEY, CDR2 SMNVEV (reference sequence). The V end lost 5 bases, the J end lost 7 bases, and 14 bases lay between the germline ends. The CDR3 DNA reads as TGTGCCAGCAGTCCCCCCCGGGGGGATGAAGCTTTCTTT. Encoded protein: CASSPPRGDEAFF.

The chain is built from TRBV9 and TRBJ2-2; D may be TRBD1 (6 bases). The CDR3 extends over 15 amino acids. V was shortened by 3 bases and J by 3 bases, with 12 bases between the two germline ends. Germline V gene data show CDR1 as SGDLS and CDR2 as YYNGEE. CDR3 sequence (DNA): TGTGCCAGCAGCGGCAGGGACACTCACACCGGGGAGCTGTTTTTT. This codes for CASSGRDTHTGELFF.

The gene calls are TRBV6-1 and TRBJ2-7, with D possibly matching TRBD2 (5 bases). This CDR3 comprises 12 residues. V was trimmed by 4 bases and J by 3 bases, leaving 7 bases between them. CDR1 is MNHNS, CDR2 SASEGT, per germline. CDR3 bases: TGTGCCAGCAGTGGGGCGGGCTACGAGCAGTACTTC. Translating it yields CASSGAGYEQYF.

This clone was found once. J is TRBJ2-1 and V is TRBV30, with 8 bases aligning to TRBD1. This CDR3 region has 12 residues. Losses at the gene ends were 7 bases for V and 3 bases for J; bases not matched to a gene: 2. Germline V CDR1 and CDR2: GTSNPN, SVGIG (reference sequence). The CDR3 coding sequence is TGTGCCTACGGACAGGGCTACAATGAGCAGTTCTTC. It codes for CAYGQGYNEQFF.

The chain has TRBV6-1 and TRBJ2-7; 10 bases align to TRBD2. The germline V gene encodes CDR1 MNHNS and CDR2 SASEGT. The CDR3 sequence is 15 residues long. Trimming cost V 2 bases and J 7 bases; bases outside gene matches: 8. DNA for the CDR3: TGTGCCAGCAGTGAAAGAGCGGGAGGGCCCGGGGAGCAGTACTTC. It yields the protein CASSERAGGPGEQYF.

V and J are TRBV27 and TRBJ2-7, with 7 bases aligning to TRBD1. The CDR3 contains 15 residues. Germline assignment: CDR1 MNHEY and CDR2 SMNVEV (reference sequence). The V gene end was trimmed by 3 bases and the J gene end by 2 bases; junction bases not matched to a gene: 7. The CDR3 loop is CASSFLDRRAYEQYF. CDR3 DNA sequence: TGTGCCAGCAGTTTCTTGGACAGGCGAGCCTACGAGCAGTACTTC.

This chain connects TRBV5-6 to TRBJ2-1; 7 nucleotides agree with TRBD2. Germline loops: CDR1 SGHDT, CDR2 YYEEEE. Trimming took 4 bases from V and 2 from J; bases not matched to a gene: 9. The CDR3 is 16 amino acids. In DNA form, the CDR3 reads TGTGCCAGCAGCACCGGGCCTAGCGGAACCTACAATGAGCAGTTCTTC. Its protein product is CASSTGPSGTYNEQFF.

The chain combines TRBV7-6 with TRBJ2-3, with 7 bases lining up with TRBD1. This CDR3 region has 15 residues. The V gene's germline CDR1 is SGHVS and CDR2 FNYEAQ. V dropped 3 bases and J dropped 5; count of bases not matched to a gene: 8. The CDR3 region has the DNA TGTGCCAGCAGCTTCCGAGGGGGCTTTGGAGATACGCAGTATTTT. It is translated as CASSFRGGFGDTQYF.

This clone came up once. The V gene is TRBV25-1, the J gene TRBJ2-2; 10 bases agree with TRBD2. CDR3 length: 17 amino acids. Germline V gene data show CDR1 as MGHDK and CDR2 as SYGVNS. With 0 bases clipped from V and 4 bases from J, the junction kept 5 bases outside the gene matches. CDR3 protein: CASSEYRLAGATGELFF. CDR3 DNA sequence: TGTGCCAGCAGTGAATATAGGCTAGCGGGAGCCACCGGGGAGCTGTTTTTT.

The rearrangement links TRBV27 to TRBJ2-1, with TRBD2 matching over 9 bases. The V gene end was trimmed by 7 bases and the J gene end by 6 bases; junction bases not matched to a gene: 7. Germline-derived CDR1 and CDR2 are MNHEY and SMNVEV (reference sequence). The CDR3 sequence is 14 residues long. The CDR3 region has the DNA TGTGCCAGCAAATGGACTAGCGCGACCAATGAGCAGTTCTTC. It specifies CASKWTSATNEQFF.

This clone was picked up a small number of times. The rearrangement links TRBV7-7 to TRBJ2-2; TRBD1 might be the D (6 bases). Trimming cost V 4 bases and J 4 bases, with 13 bases left between them. Looked up from germline, CDR1 is SSHAT and CDR2 is FNYEAQ (reference sequence). The CDR3 runs 15 residues. DNA of the CDR3: TGTGCCAGCAGCTCCGAGCAGGGGAGCACCGGGGAGCTGTTTTTT. It is translated as CASSSEQGSTGELFF.

The V and J genes are TRBV27 and TRBJ2-7; TRBD1 agrees at 10 bases. V lost 2 bases and J lost 1; bases outside the gene matches: 5. Germline lookup yields CDR1 MNHEY and CDR2 SMNVEV (reference sequence). CDR3 length equals 16 residues. DNA of the CDR3: TGTGCCAGCAGTTTAGATAGGGACAGGGGTTCCTACGAGCAGTACTTC. Protein product: CASSLDRDRGSYEQYF.

This clone has a count of ten or more. The V call is TRBV7-9, the J call TRBJ1-2; D remains ambiguous. CDR3 length: 16 residues. Trimming left V 5 bases short and J 4 bases short, with 20 bases between. The V gene's germline CDR1 is SEHNR and CDR2 FQNEAQ (reference sequence). CDR3 sequence reads: CASSDYRAPGGYGYTF. In DNA, the CDR3 is TGTGCCAGCAGCGACTACCGGGCCCCGGGTGGCTATGGCTACACCTTC.

This clone appeared a single time. The V call is TRBV6-1, the J call TRBJ2-1, with 10 bases fitting TRBD1. The junction had 10 bases not matched to a gene; V was cut back by 1 base and J by 7 bases. The CDR3 is made up of 17 amino acids. Per germline, CDR1 MNHNS and CDR2 SASEGT. CDR3 sequence reads: CASSEGAGQGVSNEQFF. In DNA, the CDR3 is TGTGCCAGCAGTGAAGGTGCAGGACAGGGGGTTTCAAATGAGCAGTTCTTC.

This clone was observed a single time. The J gene is TRBJ2-7, the V gene TRBV4-3; perhaps TRBD2 as D (6 bases). The CDR3 contains 14 residues. V was shortened by 3 bases and J by 2 bases, with 11 bases between the two germline ends. The V gene's germline CDR1 is LGHNA and CDR2 YSLEER. CDR3: CASSHEGGTYEQYF. The CDR3 coding sequence is TGCGCCAGCAGCCACGAGGGAGGAACCTACGAGCAGTACTTC.

The chain has TRBV5-4 and TRBJ1-4; 7 nucleotides match TRBD1. Germline V gene data show CDR1 as SGHNT and CDR2 as YYREEE (reference sequence). The CDR3 extends over 18 amino acids. V was pared by 3 bases and J by 0 bases, with 11 bases of the junction left unmatched. This CDR3 is CASSSRTGRLATNEKLFF. DNA of the CDR3: TGTGCCAGCAGCTCGAGGACAGGAAGACTTGCAACTAATGAAAAACTGTTTTTT.

This chain uses TRBV7-9 with TRBJ1-1, with 7 bases identical to TRBD1. This CDR3 has 15 amino acids. Per germline, CDR1 SEHNR and CDR2 FQNEAQ (reference sequence). J lost 0 bases, V lost 5 bases, and 6 bases had no gene match. The CDR3 sequence: CASSGSDRMNTEAFF. Written as DNA, the CDR3 is TGTGCCAGCAGCGGCTCGGACAGGATGAACACTGAAGCTTTCTTT.

V and J are TRBV9 and TRBJ1-3; no reliable D call. Trimming took off 0 bases at V and 4 bases at J, with 23 bases between the two ends. The germline V gene encodes CDR1 SGDLS and CDR2 YYNGEE. The CDR3 totals 19 residues. CDR3 amino acids: CASSVASGIPRNVGNTIYF. The CDR3 coding sequence is TGTGCCAGCAGCGTAGCTTCGGGGATCCCTCGCAACGTAGGAAACACCATATATTTT.

This chain joins TRBV7-9 and TRBJ2-7; 10 bases map to TRBD2. The CDR3 spans 16 residues. Per the germline V gene, CDR1 is SEHNR and CDR2 is FQNEAQ (reference sequence). The junction had 8 bases not matched to a gene; V was cut back by 6 bases and J by 0 bases. The CDR3 DNA reads as TGTGCCAGCAGTGGGACTAGCGCAACGAGCTCCTACGAGCAGTACTTC. Translated: CASSGTSATSSYEQYF.

The rearrangement joins TRBV7-9 to TRBJ2-1; TRBD2 matches 7 bases. V lost 4 bases to trimming and J lost 8 bases; unmatched junction nucleotides: 8. CDR1 is SEHNR and CDR2 is FQNEAQ in the germline V gene (reference sequence). This CDR3 comprises 14 residues. CDR3 sequence: CASSSFAGRDEQFF. DNA of the CDR3: TGTGCCAGCAGCTCCTTCGCGGGGAGGGATGAGCAGTTCTTC.

The chain carries TRBV27 and TRBJ2-2, with TRBD1 matching 7 bases. The ends lost 3 bases at V and 1 base at J; junction bases unmatched: 5. The CDR3 is 16 residues long. The germline V gene has CDR1 MNHEY and CDR2 SMNVEV (reference sequence). The CDR3 sequence is CASSFTGAVNTGELFF. CDR3 sequence (DNA): TGTGCCAGCAGTTTCACAGGGGCGGTGAACACCGGGGAGCTGTTTTTT.

This clone was recorded only once. V and J are TRBV25-1 and TRBJ1-4, with D possibly being TRBD1 (5 bases). This CDR3 contains 16 residues. Per the germline V gene, CDR1 is MGHDK and CDR2 is SYGVNS. V was cut by 5 bases and J by 8 bases, with 21 bases left in between. The CDR3 DNA is TGTGCCAGCAGTCCCCTACGGGAGGGAGACAGAGAAAAACTGTTTTTT. It yields the protein CASSPLREGDREKLFF.

The V gene is TRBV27, the J gene TRBJ1-2, with D perhaps TRBD1 (6 bases). CDR3 length: 14 amino acids. Germline CDR1 and CDR2: MNHEY and SMNVEV (reference sequence). Trimming took off 6 bases at V and 6 bases at J, with 17 bases between the two ends. In DNA form, the CDR3 reads TGTGCCAGCAGGCCCTCCGGGACATCGGATGGCTACACCTTC. This sequence encodes CASRPSGTSDGYTF.

This clone was seen a single time. The CDR3 region has the DNA TGTGCCAGCAGTGTGCCCGACAGGATTTGGGCTTTCTTT. It codes for CASSVPDRIWAFF. The chain carries TRBV6-1 and TRBJ1-1; D is possibly TRBD1 (6 bases). CDR1 and CDR2 from the germline V gene are MNHNS and SASEGT. V lost 4 bases and J lost 11, with 17 bases in between. The CDR3 length is 13 residues.

The CDR3 here is CASSYDRESEQYF. DNA of the CDR3: TGTGCCAGCAGTTACGACAGGGAAAGCGAGCAGTACTTC. The chain combines TRBV6-5 with TRBJ2-7, with 7 positions matching TRBD1. The CDR3 sequence is 13 residues long. With V trimmed by 2 bases and J by 6 bases, 4 bases remained unmatched. Germline V lookup: CDR1 MNHEY, CDR2 SVGAGI.